The clone carrying this T cell receptor (beta chain) was seen more than once but under ten times. Its antigen is unknown. The V gene's germline CDR1 is MNHEY and CDR2 SVGEGT. The length of the CDR3 is 13 residues. V lost 7 bases and J lost 2, with 11 bases in between. These data are taken from a study of T cell repertoires in cytomegalovirus infection. About the research overall: CMV infection plus the matching HLA type was flagged by public TCR beta signatures. Points from the study as a whole: There were HLA-C-restricted CMV-specific TCR beta clonotypes dominating the ex vivo response.

MiXCR, run by TCRdb on the reads, gives a single entry per CDR3 protein. The table has some 400,000 distinct CDR3 sequences, roughly a third seen once; the top ten hold approximately 14%. The clonotype originates from a human donor in good health (CMV status not recorded). Some clones in this sample may be carry-over from other donors' samples. The chain employs TRBV6-2 or TRBV6-3 and TRBJ2-5, with D hard to call. Sequencing input: PBMCs. The CDR3 loop reads CASNGYSQETQYF. CDR3 DNA: TGTGCCAGCAATGGATACAGTCAAGAGACCCAGTACTTC.